This passage covers 17 T cell receptor beta chains from one sample sequenced in a study of T cells after yellow fever vaccination. TCRdb re-called the 5' RACE reads with MiXCR, one entry per CDR3 protein. In the table there are 250,000 to 400,000 distinct CDR3 sequences, about 4% of which are singletons. The sequenced sample was PBMCs, obtained 5 days after the yellow fever booster vaccination. The receptors come from a man between 18 and 35 years old who received the YFV17D yellow fever vaccine.

V and J are TRBV5-1 and TRBJ2-1, with 9 bases identical to TRBD1. The junction had 9 bases not matched to a gene; V was cut back by 0 bases and J by 8 bases. CDR3 size: 16 residues. CDR1 and CDR2 from the germline V gene are SGHRS and YFSETQ. The CDR3 protein is CASSLVGQGFKDEQFF. The CDR3, as DNA: TGCGCCAGCAGCTTGGTGGGACAGGGATTTAAGGATGAGCAGTTCTTC.

This clonotype was seen ten or more times. J is TRBJ2-2 and V is TRBV18; D is uncertain. The germline V gene encodes CDR1 KGHSH and CDR2 LQKENI. The CDR3 loop spans 14 amino acids. Trimming removed 4 bases at V and 0 bases at J, with 6 bases between. CDR3 sequence (DNA): TGTGCCAGCTCACGCGACACGAACACCGGGGAGCTGTTTTTT. Translating gives CASSRDTNTGELFF. Combining the CDR3 with reference TRBV18 and TRBJ2-2 gives the whole variable domain NAGVMQNPRHLVRRRGQEARLRCSPMKGHSHVYWYRQLPEEGLKFMVYLQKENIIDESGMPKERFSAEFPKEGPSILRIQQVVRGDSAAYFCASSRDTNTGELFFGEGSRLTVL.

The chain uses TRBV6-6 and TRBJ2-4; D may be TRBD1 (6 bases). V was clipped by 3 bases and J by 8 bases, with 11 bases between them. The CDR3 extends over 13 amino acids. In germline, CDR1 is MNHNY, CDR2 SVGAGI (reference sequence). CDR3 sequence reads: CASSYYREDIQYF. The DNA of the CDR3 is TGTGCCAGCAGTTATTACAGGGAAGACATTCAGTACTTC.

The chain is built from TRBV11-2 and TRBJ1-6; D gene unclear. The CDR3 loop spans 15 amino acids. The germline gives CDR1 SGHAT, CDR2 FQNNGV. V was trimmed by 2 bases and J by 6 bases, leaving 11 bases between them. CDR3 bases: TGTGCCAGCAGCTTATTTAACAGCCCTAATTCACCCCTCCACTTT. This encodes CASSLFNSPNSPLHF. The full variable domain, rest sourced from reference TRBV11-2 and TRBJ1-6, is EAGVAQSPRYKIIEKRQSVAFWCNPISGHATLYWYQQILGQGPKLLIQFQNNGVVDDSQLPKDRFSAERLKGVDSTLKIQPAKLEDSAVYLCASSLFNSPNSPLHFGNGTRLTVT.

This clonotype was found many times. This rearrangement joins TRBV10-3 to TRBJ1-5, with D perhaps matching TRBD1 (5 bases). This CDR3 spans 13 amino acids. The germline V and J ends were trimmed by 7 bases and 5 bases, with 12 bases remaining between them. Germline values: CDR1 ENHRY, CDR2 SYGVKD. CDR3 nucleotide sequence: TGTGCCATCACACAAGGAGGGGATCAGCCCCAGCATTTT. This encodes CAITQGGDQPQHF.

The chain uses TRBV7-3 and TRBJ1-1; D may be TRBD1 (6 bases). Germline CDR1 reads SGHTA; CDR2 reads FQGTGA. With 1 base removed from V and 12 bases from J, the gap between germline ends came to 15 bases. The CDR3 extends over 13 amino acids. The CDR3 nucleotides read TGTGCCAGCAGCTTAAACGGACAGACTTCGTCTTTCTTT. It is translated as CASSLNGQTSSFF.

This clonotype was detected ten times or more. The V gene is TRBV27, the J gene TRBJ1-6; D unclear. Deletions cut 2 bases from V and 7 bases from J, with 9 bases between. The V gene's germline CDR1 is MNHEY and CDR2 SMNVEV (reference sequence). The CDR3 is 14 amino acids. The DNA of the CDR3 is TGTGCCAGCAGTTTACTGGGCGGCAATTCACCCCTCCACTTT. Amino acid sequence: CASSLLGGNSPLHF.

CDR3 sequence: CASSLVAGGVTDTQYF. The CDR3 DNA reads TGTGCCAGCAGCTTAGTGGCGGGGGGTGTCACAGATACGCAGTATTTT. V gene TRBV7-2 combines with J gene TRBJ2-3, with 8 bases aligning to TRBD2. V was clipped by 1 base and J by 2 bases; unmatched bases: 5. Germline CDR1 SGHTA, CDR2 FQGNSA. This CDR3 has 16 amino acids.

This chain connects TRBV7-2 to TRBJ2-3; TRBD2 matches 13 bases. The ends lost 8 bases at V and 6 bases at J; junction bases unmatched: 14. This CDR3 is 17 amino acids long. Germline V gene data show CDR1 as SGHTA and CDR2 as FQGNSA. The CDR3 bases are TGTGCCAGCGGGCGGGGACTAGCGGGAACCCGGAAGGATACGCAGTATTTT. This codes for CASGRGLAGTRKDTQYF.

This clonotype was recorded many times. The V call is TRBV5-1, the J call TRBJ1-1; D might be TRBD1 (5 bases). This CDR3 region has 14 residues. The V gene lost 2 bases and the J gene lost 4 bases, with 12 bases spanning the gap. Germline loops: CDR1 SGHRS, CDR2 YFSETQ. The CDR3 coding sequence is TGCGCCAGCAGCTTAGGGCACGGGGGCACTGAAGCTTTCTTT. Protein: CASSLGHGGTEAFF.

This clonotype was seen more than once but under ten times. The chain uses TRBV5-5 and TRBJ2-2; D may be TRBD1 (6 bases). The V gene's germline CDR1 is SGHKS and CDR2 YYEKEE (reference sequence). With 7 bases removed from V and 1 base from J, the gap between germline ends came to 14 bases. The CDR3 sequence is 15 residues long. CDR3 loop: CASWVGGENTGELFF. In nucleotides, the CDR3 is TGTGCCAGCTGGGTAGGGGGAGAGAACACCGGGGAGCTGTTTTTT. The full variable domain, in which reference TRBV5-5 and TRBJ2-2 provide the parts outside the CDR3, is DAGVTQSPTHLIKTRGQQVTLRCSPISGHKSVSWYQQVLGQGPQFIFQYYEKEERGRGNFPDRFSARQFPNYSSELNVNALLLGDSALYLCASWVGGENTGELFFGEGSRLTVL.

The rearrangement joins TRBV12-3 or TRBV12-4 to TRBJ1-5; D is undetermined. The CDR3 has 12 residues. Deletions cut 6 bases from V and 6 bases from J, with 9 bases between. This CDR3 is CASSGEGQPQHF. CDR3 nucleotide sequence: TGTGCCAGCAGCGGAGAGGGTCAGCCCCAGCATTTT.

This clonotype occurred many times. The genes are TRBV7-9 and TRBJ2-7; D possibly matches TRBD1 or TRBD2 (5 bases each). This CDR3 comprises 13 residues. V lost 1 base, J lost 8 bases, and 12 bases lay in between. Per germline, CDR1 SEHNR and CDR2 FQNEAQ (reference sequence). CDR3 bases: TGTGCCAGCAGCTTAGGAGGGACCTCCAAGCAGTACGTC. Its translation: CASSLGGTSKQYV.

This clonotype has at least ten counts. The chain couples TRBV20-1 to TRBJ1-1; no definite D call. This CDR3 spans 13 amino acids. Looked up from germline, CDR1 is DFQATT and CDR2 is SNEGSKA (reference sequence). V dropped 3 bases and J dropped 2 bases, with 10 bases sitting between them. The CDR3 DNA follows: TGCAGTGCTAGTAATAGCTTAAACACTGAAGCTTTCTTT. It codes for CSASNSLNTEAFF.

This clonotype was seen at least ten times. This rearrangement joins TRBV2 to TRBJ2-7; D remains ambiguous. The CDR3 is made up of 13 amino acids. CDR1 and CDR2 (germline): SNHLY, FYNNEI. The V end lost 5 bases, the J end lost 7 bases, and 15 bases lay between the germline ends. CDR3 bases: TGTGCCAGCAGTTTCAACGCCTTGGGGGAGCAGTACGTC. Residues: CASSFNALGEQYV.

This clonotype has a handful of counts. The rearrangement links TRBV6-1 to TRBJ2-5; 8 nucleotides align to TRBD1. CDR3 length: 16 amino acids. CDR1 is MNHNS and CDR2 is SASEGT in the germline V gene. V lost 5 bases, J lost 4 bases, and 12 bases stayed unmatched. In DNA, the CDR3 is TGTGCCAGCAGTATCCGGACAGGGCGGAATGGAGAGACCCAGTACTTC. It codes for CASSIRTGRNGETQYF.

The chain carries TRBV4-2 and TRBJ1-1, with TRBD1 identical over 8 bases. The J segment lost 3 bases and the V segment lost 3 bases, leaving 6 bases of the junction unmatched. The CDR3 has 15 residues. Looked up from germline, CDR1 is LGHNA and CDR2 is YNFKEQ. This CDR3 reads CASSQPGQADTEAFF. CDR3 nucleotides: TGTGCCAGCAGCCAGCCGGGACAGGCGGACACTGAAGCTTTCTTT.